These 4 T cell receptor beta chains originate from one sample sequenced in a study of cytomegalovirus exposure and HLA in healthy donors. It was with 60 Vbeta and 13 Jbeta primers that the PCR ran. Some clones are missing from TCRdb's copy, which holds only in-frame ones; the method was immunoSEQ multiplex PCR. The table shows 100,000 or so clones, with approximately 70% occurring only once. The sequencing input was PBMCs. Receptor source: a man aged 25 to 40 in good health and CMV-seronegative.

CDR3 DNA sequence: TGTGCCAGTAGTATTGGGCGGGCCTCCTCTGGAAACACCATATATTTT. Protein: CASSIGRASSGNTIYF. The chain is built from TRBV19 and TRBJ1-3; no reliable D call. The CDR3 totals 16 residues. The germline V and J ends were trimmed by 3 bases and 0 bases, with 12 bases remaining between them. Germline V gene lookup returns CDR1 LNHDA and CDR2 SQIVND (reference sequence).

This clone has a single count. This chain links TRBV30 with TRBJ1-1; D gene unclear. Trimming removed 2 bases at V and 0 bases at J, with 7 bases between. This CDR3 has 13 residues. Germline assignment: CDR1 GTSNPN and CDR2 SVGIG (reference sequence). CDR3: CAWSRGMNTEAFF. For the CDR3, the DNA is TGTGCCTGGAGTCGCGGGATGAACACTGAAGCTTTCTTT.

CDR3 loop: CASSYASDRRNTEAFF. In nucleotides, the CDR3 is TGTGCCAGCAGTTACGCCTCGGACAGGAGGAACACTGAAGCTTTCTTT. The chain carries TRBV6-5 and TRBJ1-1; 7 nucleotides match TRBD1. The CDR3 contains 16 residues. Germline V gives CDR1 MNHEY, CDR2 SVGAGI. V was clipped by 2 bases and J by 1 base; unmatched bases: 7.

Of note for this clone: Other DNA sequences in this sample translate to the same CDR3. The chain employs TRBV5-8 and TRBJ2-2, with 9 positions matching TRBD1. Germline CDR1 is SGHTS and CDR2 is YDEGEE. The CDR3 runs 14 residues. V shed 2 bases and J 5 bases; nucleotides not matched to a gene: 1. CDR3 protein: CASSLQGATGELFF. The CDR3 DNA is TGTGCCAGCAGCTTACAGGGGGCGACCGGGGAGCTGTTTTTT.